This entry concerns a single T cell receptor beta chain. The antigen is unknown. The sample originates from a study of cytomegalovirus exposure and HLA in healthy donors. Study results and limitations: It was taken for granted in presence/absence analyses that sequencing depth across donors was roughly uniform. Versus the approximately 700-donor mean, an Asian-associated ancestry cluster reportedly showed fewer N-insertions in a later analysis.

PCR was performed using 60 Vbeta and 13 Jbeta primers. Only in-frame clones appear in the TCRdb table, and some are missing; sequencing was by immunoSEQ multiplex PCR. The sample lists 200,000 to 250,000 clones; 70% to 85% were seen once. The V gene's germline CDR1 is LNHDA and CDR2 SQIVND (reference sequence). The CDR3 has 13 amino acids. V shed 10 bases and J shed 1 base, with 12 bases lying between them. This TCR was sampled from a woman aged 40 to 49 in good health and CMV-seronegative. The chain uses TRBV19 and TRBJ2-3; D may be TRBD1 (6 bases). Input material: PBMCs. The chain's CDR3 is CATSSGGTDTQYF. The CDR3 coding sequence is TGTGCCACCTCATCAGGGGGCACAGATACGCAGTATTTT. Full variable domain (rest looked up from reference TRBV19 and TRBJ2-3): DGGITQSPKYLFRKEGQNVTLSCEQNLNHDAMYWYRQDPGQGLRLIYYSQIVNDFQKGDIAEGYSVSREKKESFPLTVTSAQKNPTAFYLCATSSGGTDTQYFGPGTRLTVL.